The T cell receptor beta chain described here comes from a study of shared clonotypes between healthy human individuals. Overall study results and limits: It was only blood that was sampled, and tissue repertoires likely differ. The low donor count limited represented genetic and exposure-history diversity.

With regard to this clone: Its antigen is currently unknown.

CDR1 and CDR2 from the germline V gene are MNHEY and SMNVEV (reference sequence). This CDR3 comprises 13 residues. Trimming took 1 base from V and 4 from J, leaving 7 bases between them. Profiling relied on immunoSEQ multiplex PCR, and the TCRdb table lists in-frame clones only, not all of them. The table has about 490,000 clones, 65% to 80% seen once. The chain employs TRBV27 and TRBJ2-5, with D hard to call. The sequenced material came from PBMCs. The clonotype was recovered from a woman aged 40-49 years in good health. Some clones in this sample may be carry-over from other donors' samples. CDR3 DNA sequence: TGTGCCAGCAGTTTATGGGAACGAGAGACCCAGTACTTC. Translating it yields CASSLWERETQYF.